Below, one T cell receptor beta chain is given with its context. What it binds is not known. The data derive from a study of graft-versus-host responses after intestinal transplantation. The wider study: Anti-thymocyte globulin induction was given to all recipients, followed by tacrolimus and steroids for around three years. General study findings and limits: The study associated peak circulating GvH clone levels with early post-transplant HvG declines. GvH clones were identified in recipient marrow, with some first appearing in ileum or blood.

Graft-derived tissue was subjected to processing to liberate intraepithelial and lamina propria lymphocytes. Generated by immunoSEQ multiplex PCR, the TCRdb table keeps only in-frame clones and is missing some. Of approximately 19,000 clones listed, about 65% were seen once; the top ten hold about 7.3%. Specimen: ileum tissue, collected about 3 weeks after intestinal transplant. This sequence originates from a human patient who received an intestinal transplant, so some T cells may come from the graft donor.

The CDR3 nucleotides read TGTGCCACCAGCAGAGCGACGGGAGTTCGGGAGCAGTACTTC. Translated, it gives CATSRATGVREQYF. The V call is TRBV15, the J call TRBJ2-7; weak D call: TRBD2 (6 bases). CDR3 length equals 14 residues. CDR1 is LNHNV and CDR2 is YYDKDF in the germline V gene (reference sequence). V lost 1 base, J lost 7 bases, and 14 bases lay in between. Full variable domain (missing parts from reference TRBV15 and TRBJ2-7): DAMVIQNPRYQVTQFGKPVTLSCSQTLNHNVMYWYQQKSSQAPKLLFHYYDKDFNNEADTPDNFQSRRPNTSFCFLDIRSPGLGDTAMYLCATSRATGVREQYFGPGTRLTVT.